The 20 T cell receptor beta chains listed next were all sequenced from one sample in a study of shared clonotypes between healthy human individuals. As defined, naive CD8 cells were CD45RO-negative and positively selected for CCR7, with terminally differentiated effector memory CD45RA+ cells excluded. TCRdb's table, derived via immunoSEQ multiplex PCR, lists solely in-frame clones and lacks some. This sample has about 1.9 million clones; around 93% occur once, and the top ten carry about 1.7%. Sequenced material: naive CD8+ T cells from PBMCs. These receptors originate from a man aged 18 to 29 in good health. Some clones in this sample may be carry-over from other donors' samples.

The chain is built from TRBV7-9 and TRBJ1-2; no clear D. This CDR3 has 15 residues. Germline assignment: CDR1 SEHNR and CDR2 FQNEAQ (reference sequence). The germline V and J ends were trimmed by 4 bases and 1 base, with 13 bases remaining between them. DNA of the CDR3: TGTGCCAGCAGCTCGTTGCATTGGAGTAACTATGGCTACACCTTC. Translated, it gives CASSSLHWSNYGYTF. Looking up the rest from reference TRBV7-9 and TRBJ1-2 gives the full variable domain: DTGVSQNPRHKITKRGQNVTFRCDPISEHNRLYWYRQTLGQGPEFLTYFQNEAQLEKSRLLSDRFSAERPKGSFSTLEIQRTEQGDSAMYLCASSSLHWSNYGYTFGSGTRLTVV.

Details on this clone: At one end the junction does not follow the germline gene, possibly because of a read error. The V call is TRBV4-1, the J call TRBJ2-2; perhaps D is TRBD1 or TRBD2 (5 bases each). The CDR3 has 15 residues. Germline CDR1 and CDR2: MGHRA and YSYEKL. The CDR3 sequence: CASSPGRSNTGELFF. CDR3 DNA sequence: TGCGCCAGCAGCCCAGGGAGATCGAATACCGGGGAGCTGTTTTTT.

The V gene is TRBV5-1, the J gene TRBJ1-1; 9 bases align to TRBD1. Germline loops: CDR1 SGHRS, CDR2 YFSETQ. The CDR3 is made up of 14 amino acids. V shed 0 bases and J 7 bases; nucleotides not matched to a gene: 4. Written as DNA, the CDR3 is TGCGCCAGCAGCTTGGGGACAGGGGCGGTTGAAGCTTTCTTT. It codes for CASSLGTGAVEAFF.

This rearrangement joins TRBV13 to TRBJ1-4; possibly TRBD1 for D (5 bases). V was clipped by 5 bases and J by 8 bases, with 18 bases between them. This CDR3 comprises 15 residues. CDR1 is PRHDT, CDR2 FYEKMQ, per germline (reference sequence). As DNA, the CDR3 is TGTGCCAGCAGCCCCGGGGAGACTAAGGGGGAAAAACTGTTTTTT. This sequence encodes CASSPGETKGEKLFF.

The V call is TRBV27, the J call TRBJ1-4; D gene ambiguous. Germline V gene data show CDR1 as MNHEY and CDR2 as SMNVEV (reference sequence). The CDR3 is 13 residues long. The V end was cut by 6 bases, the J end by 5 bases, with 10 bases between. Here the CDR3 DNA reads TGTGCCAGCAGAGACGGAGGCAATGAAAAACTGTTTTTT. Translating it yields CASRDGGNEKLFF.

The chain recombines TRBV2 with TRBJ2-1, with D perhaps TRBD1 or TRBD2 (5 bases each). Germline V CDR1 and CDR2: SNHLY, FYNNEI. The CDR3 spans 14 residues. Trimming pared 10 bases from V and 8 bases from J, leaving 21 bases between. Written as DNA, the CDR3 is TGTGCCACCAGGGACCCCCTAGGGAACGATGAGCAGTTCTTC. This sequence encodes CATRDPLGNDEQFF.

The CDR3 loop reads CASSFPGTAKETQYF. DNA of the CDR3: TGTGCCAGCAGCTTCCCGGGGACAGCAAAAGAGACCCAGTACTTC. The chain carries TRBV5-4 and TRBJ2-5; 7 bases map to TRBD1. CDR3 length equals 15 residues. The V gene end was trimmed by 2 bases and the J gene end by 3 bases; junction bases not matched to a gene: 7. Germline V lookup: CDR1 SGHNT, CDR2 YYREEE (reference sequence). Full variable domain (outside the CDR3, taken from reference TRBV5-4 and TRBJ2-5): ETGVTQSPTHLIKTRGQQVTLRCSSQSGHNTVSWYQQALGQGPQFIFQYYREEENGRGNFPPRFSGLQFPNYSSELNVNALELDDSALYLCASSFPGTAKETQYFGPGTRLLVL.

This chain links TRBV5-6 with TRBJ1-1, with TRBD1 matching 9 bases. From germline, CDR1 is SGHDT and CDR2 YYEEEE. V shed 4 bases, J shed 4 bases, and the junction held 8 bases outside the gene matches. The CDR3 has 15 amino acids. CDR3: CASSPGQGRGTEAFF. CDR3 sequence (DNA): TGTGCCAGCAGCCCGGGACAGGGAAGGGGCACTGAAGCTTTCTTT.

The table lists this clone with a few counts. The gene calls are TRBV25-1 and TRBJ1-4; TRBD1 matches 8 bases. V gave up 1 base and J gave up 7 bases; unmatched junction bases: 11. The germline CDR1 and CDR2 sequences are MGHDK and SYGVNS. The CDR3 sequence is 17 residues long. The CDR3 DNA follows: TGTGCCAGCAGTGAATTCGGCAGGGGGCTCACTGGTGAAAAACTGTTTTTT. Translation: CASSEFGRGLTGEKLFF. The full variable domain, completed using reference TRBV25-1 and TRBJ1-4, is EADIYQTPRYLVIGTGKKITLECSQTMGHDKMYWYQQDPGMELHLIHYSYGVNSTEKGDLSSESTVSRIRTEHFPLTLESARPSHTSQYLCASSEFGRGLTGEKLFFGSGTQLSVL.

The genes are TRBV7-9 and TRBJ2-6; the D is unclear. CDR3 length equals 18 residues. Trimming took 5 bases from V and 1 from J, leaving 18 bases between them. The germline CDR1 and CDR2 sequences are SEHNR and FQNEAQ (reference sequence). The DNA for the CDR3 is TGTGCCAGCAGCCATACTTATCAGATTACATCTGGGGCCAACGTCCTGACTTTC. Its protein is CASSHTYQITSGANVLTF.

To note about this clone: Other DNA sequences in the sample encode the same CDR3. The V and J genes are TRBV11-2 and TRBJ2-3, with unresolved D. This CDR3 is built from 15 residues. The germline gives CDR1 SGHAT, CDR2 FQNNGV. V gave up 2 bases and J gave up 0 bases, with 9 bases separating them. CDR3 loop: CASSLLRASTDTQYF. CDR3 DNA: TGTGCCAGCAGCTTACTTCGGGCGAGCACAGATACGCAGTATTTT.

The rearrangement uses TRBV6-5 and TRBJ2-3; no firm D call. Per the germline V gene, CDR1 is MNHEY and CDR2 is SVGAGI. The CDR3 is made up of 14 amino acids. V was pared by 2 bases and J by 5 bases, with 11 bases between. CDR3 sequence (DNA): TGTGCCAGCAGTTACGGTATCTCAAAAGATACGCAGTATTTT. It specifies CASSYGISKDTQYF.

This clone was seen once. The genes are TRBV9 and TRBJ2-3; either TRBD1 or TRBD2 may supply D (5 bases each). This CDR3 is built from 16 residues. In germline, CDR1 is SGDLS, CDR2 YYNGEE. V gave up 3 bases and J gave up 5 bases, with 19 bases separating them. The CDR3 DNA reads TGTGCCAGCAGCGGGTCAGAGAGGGGATTCGTAGATACGCAGTATTTT. Its protein product is CASSGSERGFVDTQYF.

In DNA, the CDR3 is TGTGCCAGTACTTCCCTCTGGGGCATGAACACTGAAGCTTTCTTT. This gives the protein CASTSLWGMNTEAFF. The J gene is TRBJ1-1, the V gene TRBV19; the D gene is possibly TRBD1 (5 bases). The CDR3 is 15 residues long. Germline loops: CDR1 LNHDA, CDR2 SQIVND (reference sequence). V gave up 7 bases and J gave up 0 bases, with 15 bases separating them.

The chain couples TRBV6-5 to TRBJ2-1, with a tentative D call TRBD1 (6 bases). Trimming shortened V by 2 bases and J by 2 bases, and 10 bases separated the two germline ends. There are 15 residues in the CDR3. Germline loops: CDR1 MNHEY, CDR2 SVGAGI. DNA for the CDR3: TGTGCCAGCAGTTACACTCGGACAGCCTACAATGAGCAGTTCTTC. Residues: CASSYTRTAYNEQFF.

The rearrangement uses TRBV6-1 and TRBJ2-2; perhaps TRBD1 as D (6 bases). Germline-derived CDR1 and CDR2 are MNHNS and SASEGT. This CDR3 has 16 residues. V lost 3 bases and J lost 0, with 11 bases in between. CDR3 DNA: TGTGCCAGCAGTGATCCTTGGACAGCGAACACCGGGGAGCTGTTTTTT. This translates into CASSDPWTANTGELFF.

This clone was seen once. The chain joins TRBV27 to TRBJ2-1; D not resolved. Trimming removed 2 bases from V and 7 bases from J, with 9 bases in between. The CDR3 consists of 13 residues. Germline V CDR1 and CDR2: MNHEY, SMNVEV (reference sequence). This chain's CDR3 is CASSLRPRNEQFF. In nucleotides, the CDR3 is TGTGCCAGCAGTTTACGACCAAGGAATGAGCAGTTCTTC.

This clone was counted only a few times. The chain employs TRBV19 and TRBJ2-1; weak D call: TRBD2 (6 bases). The germline gives CDR1 LNHDA, CDR2 SQIVND (reference sequence). This CDR3 has 14 amino acids. The V and J ends lost 3 bases and 6 bases respectively, with 12 bases between them. As DNA, the CDR3 is TGTGCCAGTAGTATTGGGGAGGCATTCAATGAGCAGTTCTTC. Protein sequence: CASSIGEAFNEQFF.

The chain couples TRBV5-1 to TRBJ2-7; tentatively, D is TRBD2 (7 bases). V lost 7 bases to trimming and J lost 4 bases, with 15 bases between them. The CDR3 length is 13 residues. Germline V gives CDR1 SGHRS, CDR2 YFSETQ. CDR3 DNA sequence: TGCGCCAGCGCCCCCAGGGGAGGGTACGAGCAGTACTTC. Translation gives CASAPRGGYEQYF.

In nucleotides, the CDR3 is TGTGCCAGCAAAACGGTCGACAGTACCTACGAGCAGTACTTC. As protein: CASKTVDSTYEQYF. The genes are TRBV27 and TRBJ2-7; D perhaps matches TRBD1 (5 bases). CDR1 is MNHEY, CDR2 SMNVEV, per germline (reference sequence). Trimming removed 7 bases at V and 2 bases at J, with 15 bases between. The CDR3 is made up of 14 amino acids.